This T cell receptor (beta chain) was captured in a study of low-dose radiotherapy and immunotherapy resistance in tumors. The sample holds many counts of this clonotype. The CDR3 loop spans 16 amino acids. Germline assignment: CDR1 LNHNV and CDR2 YYDKDF (reference sequence). V lost 4 bases and J 8 bases, leaving 23 bases between the germline ends. Stated time point: after trial treatment. Treatment in this sample: LDRT plus nivolumab, ipilimumab, low-dose cyclophosphamide and aspirin (RACIN trial). Primers used for first-strand cDNA, a TRAV- and TRBV-specific set, covered both alpha and beta chains. Amplification of TCRs used a constant-region primer and V-primer adapter for about 20 PCR cycles. One entry per CDR3 protein, called by TCRdb with MiXCR from the reads. This sample has 100,000 or so distinct CDR3 sequences, with 20% found just once.

The chain joins TRBV15 to TRBJ1-1; D is possibly TRBD1 (5 bases). This sequence was found in a male donor with prostate cancer. The starting material was PBMCs, obtained after low-dose radiotherapy plus immunotherapy. The chain's CDR3 is CATSIGAGGSGREAFF. CDR3 coding DNA: TGTGCCACCAGCATCGGTGCCGGGGGTTCTGGTCGGGAAGCTTTCTTT.